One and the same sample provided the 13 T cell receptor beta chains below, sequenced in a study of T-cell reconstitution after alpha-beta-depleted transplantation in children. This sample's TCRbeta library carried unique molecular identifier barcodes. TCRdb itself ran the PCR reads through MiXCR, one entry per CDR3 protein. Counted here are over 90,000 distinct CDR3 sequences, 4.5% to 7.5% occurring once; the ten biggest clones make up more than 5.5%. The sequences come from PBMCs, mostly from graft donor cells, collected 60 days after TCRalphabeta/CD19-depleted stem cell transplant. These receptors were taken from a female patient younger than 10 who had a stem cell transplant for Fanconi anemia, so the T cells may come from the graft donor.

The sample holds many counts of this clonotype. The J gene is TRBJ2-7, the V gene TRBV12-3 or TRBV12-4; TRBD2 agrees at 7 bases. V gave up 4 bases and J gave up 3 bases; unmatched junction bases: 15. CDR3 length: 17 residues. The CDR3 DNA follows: TGTGCCAGCAGTTGGGATTCCGGAGGACTAGAGCACTACGAGCAGTACTTC. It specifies CASSWDSGGLEHYEQYF.

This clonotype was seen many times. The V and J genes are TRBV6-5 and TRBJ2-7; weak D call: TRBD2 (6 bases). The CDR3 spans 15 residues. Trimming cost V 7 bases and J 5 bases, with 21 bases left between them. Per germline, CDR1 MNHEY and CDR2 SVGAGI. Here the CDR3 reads CASKLLMGGGHEQYF. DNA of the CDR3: TGTGCCAGCAAGCTACTCATGGGGGGAGGCCACGAGCAGTACTTC.

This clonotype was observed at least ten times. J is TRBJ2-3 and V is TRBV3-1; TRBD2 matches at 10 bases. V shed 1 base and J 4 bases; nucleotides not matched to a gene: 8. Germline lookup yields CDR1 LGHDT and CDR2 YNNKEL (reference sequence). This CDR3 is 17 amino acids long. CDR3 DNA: TGTGCCAGCAGCCAAGGCCCCTCAGCGGGGGGGGCAGATACGCAGTATTTT. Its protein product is CASSQGPSAGGADTQYF.

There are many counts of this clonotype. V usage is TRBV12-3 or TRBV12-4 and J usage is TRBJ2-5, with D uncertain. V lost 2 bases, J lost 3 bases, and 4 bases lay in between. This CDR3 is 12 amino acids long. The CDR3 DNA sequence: TGTGCCAGCAGTTTATTTGAAGAGACCCAGTACTTC. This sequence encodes CASSLFEETQYF.

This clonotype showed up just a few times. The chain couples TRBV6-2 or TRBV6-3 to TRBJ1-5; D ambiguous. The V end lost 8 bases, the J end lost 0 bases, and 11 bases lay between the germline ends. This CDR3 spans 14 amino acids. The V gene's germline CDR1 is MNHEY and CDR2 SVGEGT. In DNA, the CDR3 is TGTGCCAGCCACCCCTCCAATAGCAATCAGCCCCAGCATTTT. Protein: CASHPSNSNQPQHF.

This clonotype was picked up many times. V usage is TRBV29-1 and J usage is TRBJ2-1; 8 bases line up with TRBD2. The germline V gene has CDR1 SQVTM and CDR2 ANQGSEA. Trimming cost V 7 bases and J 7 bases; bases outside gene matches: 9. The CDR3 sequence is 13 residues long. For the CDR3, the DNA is TGCAGCGGTGAGCGGGAGAGTAGAAATGAGCAGTTCTTC. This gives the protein CSGERESRNEQFF.

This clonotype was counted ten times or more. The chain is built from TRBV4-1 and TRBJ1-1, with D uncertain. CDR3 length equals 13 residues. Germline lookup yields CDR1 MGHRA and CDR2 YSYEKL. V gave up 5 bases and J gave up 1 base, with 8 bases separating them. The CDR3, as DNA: TGCGCCAGCAGCGGAGGCTGGAACACTGAAGCTTTCTTT. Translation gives CASSGGWNTEAFF.

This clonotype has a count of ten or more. In nucleotides, the CDR3 is TGCGCCAGCAGCCCCGGCAGGGGGCTCGAAAATGAGCAGTTCTTC. Amino acids: CASSPGRGLENEQFF. The chain has TRBV4-1 and TRBJ2-1; TRBD1 matches 8 bases. Trimming cost V 4 bases and J 7 bases; bases outside gene matches: 9. The CDR3 totals 15 residues. Germline assignment: CDR1 MGHRA and CDR2 YSYEKL.

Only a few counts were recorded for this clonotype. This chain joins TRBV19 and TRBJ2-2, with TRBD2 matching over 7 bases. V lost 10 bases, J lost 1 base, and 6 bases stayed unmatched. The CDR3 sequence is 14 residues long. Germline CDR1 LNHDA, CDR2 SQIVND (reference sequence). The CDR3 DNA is TGTGCCACTCAGGGAGGGAAGAACACCGGGGAGCTGTTTTTT. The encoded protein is CATQGGKNTGELFF. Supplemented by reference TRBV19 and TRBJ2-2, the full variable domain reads DGGITQSPKYLFRKEGQNVTLSCEQNLNHDAMYWYRQDPGQGLRLIYYSQIVNDFQKGDIAEGYSVSREKKESFPLTVTSAQKNPTAFYLCATQGGKNTGELFFGEGSRLTVL.

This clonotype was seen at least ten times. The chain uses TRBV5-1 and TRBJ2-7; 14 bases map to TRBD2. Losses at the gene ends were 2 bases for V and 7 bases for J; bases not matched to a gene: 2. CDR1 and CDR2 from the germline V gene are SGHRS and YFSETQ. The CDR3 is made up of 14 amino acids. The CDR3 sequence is CASSFGTSGREQYF. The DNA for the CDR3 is TGCGCCAGCAGCTTTGGGACTAGCGGGAGAGAGCAGTACTTC.

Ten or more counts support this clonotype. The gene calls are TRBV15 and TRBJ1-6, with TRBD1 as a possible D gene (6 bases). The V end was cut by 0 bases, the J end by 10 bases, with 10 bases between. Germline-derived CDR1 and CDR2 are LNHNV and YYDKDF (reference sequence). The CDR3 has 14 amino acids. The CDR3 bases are TGTGCCACCAGCAGAGATACAGGGAAGTCACCCCTCCACTTT. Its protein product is CATSRDTGKSPLHF.

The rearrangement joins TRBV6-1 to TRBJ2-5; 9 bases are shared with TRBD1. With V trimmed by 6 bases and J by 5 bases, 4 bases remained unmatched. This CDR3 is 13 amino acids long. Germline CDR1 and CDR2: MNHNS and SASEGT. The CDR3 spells CASRQGAWETQYF. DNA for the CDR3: TGTGCCAGCAGACAGGGGGCTTGGGAGACCCAGTACTTC.

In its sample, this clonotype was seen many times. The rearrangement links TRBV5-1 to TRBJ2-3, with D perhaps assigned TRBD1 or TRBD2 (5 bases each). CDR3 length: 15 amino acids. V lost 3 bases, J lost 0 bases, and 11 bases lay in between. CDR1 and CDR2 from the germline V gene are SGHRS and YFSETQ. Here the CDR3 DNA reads TGCGCCAGCAGCTCGGGGCTAGATAGCACAGATACGCAGTATTTT. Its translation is CASSSGLDSTDTQYF.